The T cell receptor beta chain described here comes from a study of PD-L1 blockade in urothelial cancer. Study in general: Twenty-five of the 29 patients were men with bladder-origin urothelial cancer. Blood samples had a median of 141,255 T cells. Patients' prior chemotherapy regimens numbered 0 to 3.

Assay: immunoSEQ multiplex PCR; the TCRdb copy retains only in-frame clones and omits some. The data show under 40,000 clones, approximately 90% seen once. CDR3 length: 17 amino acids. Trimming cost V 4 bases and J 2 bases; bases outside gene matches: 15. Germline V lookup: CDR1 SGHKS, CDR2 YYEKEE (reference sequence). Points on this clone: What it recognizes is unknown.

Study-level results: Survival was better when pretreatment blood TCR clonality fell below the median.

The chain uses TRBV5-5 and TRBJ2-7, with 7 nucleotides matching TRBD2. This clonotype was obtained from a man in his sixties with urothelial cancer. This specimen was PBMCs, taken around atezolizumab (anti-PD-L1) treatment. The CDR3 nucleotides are TGTGCCAGCAGCCCAAAAGTAGGCGGGAGCGGCCCCTACGAGCAGTACTTC. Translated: CASSPKVGGSGPYEQYF.